This T cell receptor (beta chain) was obtained from a study of CXCR3-negative and CXCR3-positive naive CD8 T cells. Points from the study as a whole: The TRBV-TRBJ usage of naive CXCR3-negative and CXCR3-positive cells was similar, but that of memory cells differed. More hydrophobic TRB CDR3s occurred in CXCR3-positive than in CXCR3-negative naive cells.

Each TRB cDNA library was prepared by 5' RACE (with UMI labels). TCRdb re-called the 5' RACE reads and shows each CDR3 protein once, DNA omitted. This sample contains about 63,000 distinct CDR3 sequences. Note on this clonotype: The antigen remains unidentified.

CDR1 and CDR2 (germline): SEHNR, FQNEAQ (reference sequence). The CDR3 spans 12 residues. The V and J genes are TRBV7-9 and TRBJ2-4. The clonotype was recovered from a human donor in good health. Some clones in this sample may be carry-over from other donors' samples. The sample consisted of naive CXCR3+ CD8+ T cells from blood. Subset in this sample: CD45RO-CCR7+CD27+CD95- naive CD8+ T cells expressing CXCR3 (TNR3+). CDR3 sequence: CPSSLARNIQYF.